These 29 T cell receptor beta chains originate from one sample sequenced in a study of cytomegalovirus exposure and HLA in healthy donors. PCR primers comprised 60 Vbeta and 13 Jbeta primers. Assay used: immunoSEQ multiplex PCR; TCRdb lists only in-frame clones, some missing. The table has fewer than 100,000 clones, more than 60% seen once; the top ten hold 15% to 20%. Sequenced input: PBMCs. These receptors originate from a man in his sixties in good health and CMV-seropositive.

V and J are TRBV7-3 and TRBJ2-7; maybe TRBD2 (5 bases). V gave up 0 bases and J gave up 6 bases, with 9 bases separating them. Germline V gives CDR1 SGHTA, CDR2 FQGTGA. The CDR3 extends over 13 amino acids. CDR3 region: CASSLTSGSEQYF. The CDR3 bases are TGTGCCAGCAGCTTAACGTCGGGATCCGAGCAGTACTTC. The variable domain in full, with the rest retrieved from reference TRBV7-3 and TRBJ2-7, is GAGVSQTPSNKVTEKGKYVELRCDPISGHTALYWYRQSLGQGPEFLIYFQGTGAADDSGLPNDRFFAVRPEGSVSTLKIQRTERGDSAVYLCASSLTSGSEQYFGPGTRLTVT.

J is TRBJ1-1 and V is TRBV23-1; D remains ambiguous. TRBV23-1 is marked as an open reading frame, function uncertain. The CDR3 length is 14 residues. The germline V and J ends were trimmed by 7 bases and 1 base, with 13 bases remaining between them. The CDR3 protein is CASTVLKRNTEAFF. The CDR3 DNA follows: TGCGCCAGCACCGTCCTGAAGAGGAACACTGAAGCTTTCTTT.

The rearrangement joins TRBV5-1 to TRBJ2-7, with TRBD1 matching 8 bases. Unmatched junction bases numbered 3, after V lost 2 bases and J lost 5 bases. The germline V gene encodes CDR1 SGHRS and CDR2 YFSETQ. This CDR3 has 13 amino acids. CDR3: CASSLGQGDEQYF. Written as DNA, the CDR3 is TGCGCCAGCAGCTTAGGACAGGGCGACGAGCAGTACTTC.

This sequence joins TRBV2 and TRBJ1-2; D might be TRBD1 (5 bases). Germline-derived CDR1 and CDR2 are SNHLY and FYNNEI. The V and J ends lost 5 bases and 8 bases respectively, with 21 bases between them. This CDR3 comprises 15 residues. The CDR3 DNA is TGTGCCAGCAGTCCCTTAGGGGCCCCGTTGCGGGGCTACACCTTC. Translating gives CASSPLGAPLRGYTF.

This chain connects TRBV11-2 to TRBJ1-1; TRBD1 is a possible D gene (5 bases). V lost 5 bases and J 2 bases, leaving 15 bases between the germline ends. Germline CDR1 and CDR2: SGHAT and FQNNGV. The CDR3 runs 15 residues. The CDR3 coding sequence is TGTGCCAGCAGCCCCCAGGGTCCCGGTAACACTGAAGCTTTCTTT. Translation gives CASSPQGPGNTEAFF.

The chain combines TRBV5-4 with TRBJ1-2; 10 nucleotides line up with TRBD1. This CDR3 comprises 15 residues. The V gene's germline CDR1 is SGHNT and CDR2 YYREEE (reference sequence). Trimming removed 4 bases from V and 7 bases from J; junction bases left unmatched: 10. Here the CDR3 reads CASSPQTGGSFGYTF. CDR3 coding DNA: TGTGCCAGCAGCCCCCAGACAGGGGGCAGTTTTGGCTACACCTTC.

The chain carries TRBV2 and TRBJ2-7; tentatively, D is TRBD2 (6 bases). This CDR3 is 10 amino acids long. Germline V gene lookup returns CDR1 SNHLY and CDR2 FYNNEI. Trimming stripped 4 bases from V and 9 bases from J, with 7 bases between. In nucleotides, the CDR3 is TGTGCCAGCAGTGGGGGGGTGCAGTACTTC. Its protein is CASSGGVQYF.

This rearrangement joins TRBV4-1 to TRBJ2-7; 8 nucleotides line up with TRBD1. Germline V gives CDR1 MGHRA, CDR2 YSYEKL. J was trimmed by 4 bases and V by 1 base; bases with no gene match: 9. The CDR3 sequence is 16 residues long. DNA for the CDR3: TGCGCCAGCAGCCAAGTCTCTGGACAGGGTGGTTACGAGCAGTACTTC. This codes for CASSQVSGQGGYEQYF.

This clone was picked up one time. The rearrangement uses TRBV19 and TRBJ1-1; D is uncertain. There are 12 residues in the CDR3. CDR1 and CDR2 from the germline V gene are LNHDA and SQIVND (reference sequence). Trimming took 7 bases from V and 2 from J, leaving 8 bases between them. The CDR3 nucleotides read TGTGCCAGTATAGCAGATAACACTGAAGCTTTCTTT. This codes for CASIADNTEAFF.

The CDR3 DNA is TGTGCCAGCAGTCCGCAGACGGGACAGTTCTATGGCTACACCTTC. Translated, it gives CASSPQTGQFYGYTF. The chain joins TRBV27 to TRBJ1-2; 7 positions match TRBD1. CDR3 length equals 15 residues. CDR1 and CDR2 from the germline V gene are MNHEY and SMNVEV (reference sequence). Trimming at V came to 5 bases and at J to 4 bases, leaving 10 bases not matched to a gene.

The chain has TRBV11-2 and TRBJ2-4; perhaps TRBD1 as D (6 bases). CDR1 SGHAT and CDR2 FQNNGV come from the germline V gene. V was trimmed by 3 bases and J by 7 bases, leaving 10 bases between them. The CDR3 length is 13 residues. CDR3 in amino acids: CASSFSGGNIQYF. The DNA of the CDR3 is TGTGCCAGCAGCTTCAGTGGGGGCAACATTCAGTACTTC.

The V and J genes are TRBV29-1 and TRBJ2-2, with 12 bases fitting TRBD1. This CDR3 is 17 amino acids long. V was pared by 5 bases and J by 0 bases, with 7 bases of the junction left unmatched. Germline assignment: CDR1 SQVTM and CDR2 ANQGSEA. CDR3 DNA: TGCAGCGTTACTGCCGGGACAGGGGGCGCGAACACCGGGGAGCTGTTTTTT. It translates to CSVTAGTGGANTGELFF.

The rearrangement uses TRBV4-2 and TRBJ1-5; D gene uncertain. Trimming shortened V by 0 bases and J by 3 bases, and 9 bases separated the two germline ends. Germline loops: CDR1 LGHNA, CDR2 YNFKEQ. This CDR3 is built from 15 residues. CDR3 sequence reads: CASSQESRINQPQHF. CDR3 DNA sequence: TGTGCCAGCAGCCAAGAATCCAGGATCAATCAGCCCCAGCATTTT.

This clone was detected a few times. The CDR3 here is CASSWAGTYNEQFF. CDR3 coding DNA: TGTGCCAGCAGTTGGGCAGGGACCTACAATGAGCAGTTCTTC. The V call is TRBV6-5, the J call TRBJ2-1; TRBD1 might be the D (5 bases). The CDR3 is 14 residues long. The V end was cut by 4 bases, the J end by 2 bases, with 9 bases between. Germline CDR1 and CDR2: MNHEY and SVGAGI.

J is TRBJ2-7 and V is TRBV27; TRBD1 agrees at 10 bases. Germline-derived CDR1 and CDR2 are MNHEY and SMNVEV (reference sequence). The CDR3 contains 13 residues. Trimming cost V 9 bases and J 3 bases; bases outside gene matches: 5. CDR3 residues: CASSRDRGYEQYF. The CDR3 DNA is TGTGCCAGTAGCCGGGACAGGGGCTACGAGCAGTACTTC.

This chain links TRBV15 with TRBJ2-1; tentative D call: TRBD2 (6 bases). Trimming took 0 bases from V and 6 from J, leaving 12 bases between them. From germline, CDR1 is LNHNV and CDR2 YYDKDF (reference sequence). CDR3 length: 15 residues. The DNA for the CDR3 is TGTGCCACCAGCAGAGATTTTTCGGGGGTCAATGAGCAGTTCTTC. This gives the protein CATSRDFSGVNEQFF.

The J gene is TRBJ2-7, the V gene TRBV7-9; D is possibly TRBD1 (7 bases). This CDR3 has 13 residues. The V gene lost 6 bases and the J gene lost 4 bases, with 13 bases spanning the gap. CDR1 is SEHNR, CDR2 FQNEAQ, per germline (reference sequence). The CDR3 is CASRQGTAYEQYF. The CDR3 region has the DNA TGTGCCAGCAGACAGGGGACTGCTTACGAGCAGTACTTC. The entire variable domain, with the rest obtained from reference TRBV7-9 and TRBJ2-7, is as follows: DTGVSQNPRHKITKRGQNVTFRCDPISEHNRLYWYRQTLGQGPEFLTYFQNEAQLEKSRLLSDRFSAERPKGSFSTLEIQRTEQGDSAMYLCASRQGTAYEQYFGPGTRLTVT.

The CDR3 DNA sequence: TGTGCCAGCAGCAACCTGCGCACAGGGGAAAGAATTGGAAACACCATATATTTT. Translating it yields CASSNLRTGERIGNTIYF. The chain combines TRBV21-1 with TRBJ1-3; the listed D gene, TRBD1, was not tested against the DNA. TRBV21-1 constitutes a pseudogene. This CDR3 is built from 18 residues.

The chain is built from TRBV25-1 and TRBJ2-7, with D maybe TRBD1 (6 bases). CDR3 length: 15 amino acids. In germline, CDR1 is MGHDK, CDR2 SYGVNS. Trimming shortened V by 6 bases and J by 3 bases, and 18 bases separated the two germline ends. The CDR3 region has the DNA TGTGCCAGCAGAGCGACAGGTTCCACCCTCTACGAGCAGTACTTC. Its protein product is CASRATGSTLYEQYF.

Of note for this clone: One end of the junction is discordant with germline, which a read error may explain. The chain has TRBV7-9 and TRBJ1-5; 8 bases are a match to TRBD1. Germline CDR1 SEHNR, CDR2 FQNEAQ (reference sequence). This CDR3 is built from 12 residues. Written as DNA, the CDR3 is TGTTCCAGCAGTTCTGGACAGGGAAAGTGGCATTTT. Amino acids: CSSSSGQGKWHF.

This clone was seen a few times. This sequence joins TRBV30 and TRBJ2-3, with 8 bases that match TRBD2. This CDR3 has 14 residues. The junction had 6 bases not matched to a gene; V was cut back by 0 bases and J by 7 bases. Germline V gives CDR1 GTSNPN, CDR2 SVGIG (reference sequence). For the CDR3, the DNA is TGTGCCTGGAGTGTGGCTAGCGGGTCACATACGCAGTATTTT. Its translation: CAWSVASGSHTQYF.

In its sample, this clone was seen many times. The genes are TRBV5-1 and TRBJ1-1; D is unresolved. The CDR3 extends over 15 amino acids. Germline CDR1 and CDR2: SGHRS and YFSETQ. With 2 bases removed from V and 4 bases from J, the gap between germline ends came to 15 bases. CDR3 bases: TGCGCCAGCAGCTTCGGAGTCGTGGGGAGCACTGAAGCTTTCTTT. Translation gives CASSFGVVGSTEAFF.

The rearrangement uses TRBV19 and TRBJ2-7; D possibly corresponds to TRBD1 (6 bases). V dropped 5 bases and J dropped 2 bases, with 13 bases sitting between them. Germline V gives CDR1 LNHDA, CDR2 SQIVND (reference sequence). This CDR3 has 14 amino acids. CDR3: CASSQQGIPYEQYF. The CDR3 DNA is TGTGCCAGTAGTCAACAGGGAATCCCCTACGAGCAGTACTTC.

The chain combines TRBV29-1 with TRBJ1-1; D is unresolved. Germline CDR1 is SQVTM and CDR2 is ANQGSEA. Trimming stripped 7 bases from V and 0 bases from J, with 12 bases between. The CDR3 covers 13 residues. The CDR3 reads CSAHGPLNTEAFF. CDR3 bases: TGCAGCGCCCATGGGCCCTTGAACACTGAAGCTTTCTTT.

The V call is TRBV5-1, the J call TRBJ2-7; D possibly corresponds to TRBD1 (6 bases). CDR1 SGHRS and CDR2 YFSETQ come from the germline V gene. The CDR3 extends over 13 amino acids. The V end was cut by 3 bases, the J end by 3 bases, with 10 bases between. DNA of the CDR3: TGCGCCAGCAGCTCCGGACAGTACTACGAGCAGTACTTC. It encodes CASSSGQYYEQYF.

V usage is TRBV28 and J usage is TRBJ1-5; TRBD1 agrees at 10 bases. The V gene's germline CDR1 is MDHEN and CDR2 SYDVKM. The CDR3 is 16 residues long. Trimming at V came to 5 bases and at J to 7 bases, leaving 11 bases not matched to a gene. The CDR3 region is CASSPQVGQGYQPQHF. CDR3 in DNA: TGTGCCAGCAGTCCGCAGGTGGGACAGGGGTACCAGCCCCAGCATTTT.

The chain is built from TRBV5-6 and TRBJ2-2; 13 nucleotides align to TRBD2. V was clipped by 3 bases and J by 6 bases; unmatched bases: 5. CDR3 length: 16 amino acids. The germline gives CDR1 SGHDT, CDR2 YYEEEE. This CDR3 reads CASSWWTSGGSGELFF. The CDR3 region has the DNA TGTGCCAGCAGCTGGTGGACTAGCGGGGGTTCCGGGGAGCTGTTTTTT.

The gene calls are TRBV19 and TRBJ2-3; 7 bases align to TRBD1. Germline-derived CDR1 and CDR2 are LNHDA and SQIVND (reference sequence). With 6 bases clipped from V and 7 bases from J, the junction kept 10 bases outside the gene matches. The CDR3 runs 14 residues. In nucleotides, the CDR3 is TGTGCCAGTAGCCAGGGACAGCTAATGAATACGCAGTATTTT. Protein sequence: CASSQGQLMNTQYF.

V is TRBV2 and J is TRBJ2-2; 7 bases match TRBD1. The CDR3 loop spans 16 amino acids. Trimming cost V 8 bases and J 0 bases; bases outside gene matches: 9. The germline V gene encodes CDR1 SNHLY and CDR2 FYNNEI. CDR3 DNA: TGTGCCAGCTGGAAGGGGGCGGGTGCGAACACCGGGGAGCTGTTTTTT. Translated: CASWKGAGANTGELFF.